The 32 T cell receptor beta chains listed next were all sequenced from one sample in a study of T cells in Graves' hyperthyroidism and ophthalmopathy. From RNA transcripts, TCR beta CDR3 regions were amplified. A set of HTBI primers served as the primers for a first-round RT-PCR of the TCR CDR3. TCRdb called the multiplex PCR reads again in MiXCR, with one record for every CDR3 protein. The sample lists some 690,000 distinct CDR3 sequences, around a sixth occurring once. Sequences were obtained from blood. Receptor source: a man between 45 and 60 years old with Graves' hyperthyroidism.

In its sample, this clonotype was seen many times. This sequence joins TRBV2 and TRBJ2-7; 7 bases are shared with TRBD2. This CDR3 region has 14 residues. The germline CDR1 and CDR2 sequences are SNHLY and FYNNEI. The V segment lost 5 bases and the J segment 3 bases; nucleotides outside the gene matches: 7. As DNA, the CDR3 is TGTGCCAGCAGTCCTAGCGGATCCCTCTACGAGCAGTACTTC. Protein sequence: CASSPSGSLYEQYF.

In this sample, this clonotype turned up many times. The chain is built from TRBV27 and TRBJ2-7; D not certain. V lost 6 bases and J 6 bases, leaving 21 bases between the germline ends. In germline, CDR1 is MNHEY, CDR2 SMNVEV (reference sequence). This CDR3 has 15 amino acids. CDR3 nucleotide sequence: TGTGCCAGCAGAGACCCCGGCGCGGCGCAAGCCGAGCAGTACTTC. It specifies CASRDPGAAQAEQYF.

The sample holds a few counts of this clonotype. The chain couples TRBV5-8 to TRBJ2-7; D possibly corresponds to TRBD2 (5 bases). Trimming shortened V by 4 bases and J by 7 bases, and 12 bases separated the two germline ends. Looked up from germline, CDR1 is SGHTS and CDR2 is YDEGEE. The CDR3 sequence is 12 residues long. The CDR3 protein is CASSRTPGEQYF. For the CDR3, the DNA is TGTGCCAGCAGCCGAACCCCGGGGGAGCAGTACTTC.

This clonotype was counted many times. The chain has TRBV12-3 or TRBV12-4 and TRBJ2-2; D unclear. The CDR3 extends over 14 amino acids. V was pared by 3 bases and J by 4 bases, with 9 bases between. The CDR3, as DNA: TGTGCCAGCAGTTTGGACGGTCCCACCGGGGAGCTGTTTTTT. It specifies CASSLDGPTGELFF.

This clonotype was picked up many times. The chain carries TRBV20-1 and TRBJ1-6, with a weak D call TRBD1 (5 bases). Germline CDR1 and CDR2: DFQATT and SNEGSKA (reference sequence). The CDR3 is 14 residues long. V was trimmed by 2 bases and J by 5 bases, leaving 10 bases between them. The DNA for the CDR3 is TGCAGTGCTAGATTTCAGGGTGATAATTCACCCCTCCACTTT. This codes for CSARFQGDNSPLHF.

This clonotype was seen at least ten times. The V and J genes are TRBV7-9 and TRBJ2-3, with TRBD1 identical over 8 bases. The ends lost 2 bases at V and 6 bases at J; junction bases unmatched: 4. This CDR3 comprises 14 residues. CDR1 and CDR2 (germline): SEHNR, FQNEAQ (reference sequence). The CDR3 bases are TGTGCCAGCAGCTTACAGGGGGCTAAGGATACGCAGTATTTT. Translating gives CASSLQGAKDTQYF.

Details on this clonotype: Given a much more abundant clone one base away, this may be a read error. This chain connects TRBV27 to TRBJ2-5; weak D call: TRBD1 (5 bases). The V gene's germline CDR1 is MNHEY and CDR2 SMNVEV (reference sequence). The CDR3 totals 13 residues. The CDR3 region is CASSLQGIETRYF. CDR3 DNA: TGTGCCAGCAGTTTACAGGGAATAGAGACCCGGTACTTC.

The V call is TRBV6-1, the J call TRBJ2-3; D possibly corresponds to TRBD1 (6 bases). The germline gives CDR1 MNHNS, CDR2 SASEGT. Trimming cost V 10 bases and J 4 bases, with 15 bases left between them. The CDR3 is 13 residues long. The CDR3 reads CATSDSLADTQYF. CDR3 sequence (DNA): TGTGCCACCTCGGACAGCCTGGCAGATACGCAGTATTTT.

The chain links TRBV18 to TRBJ2-3; D gene unclear. This CDR3 spans 15 amino acids. Germline lookup yields CDR1 KGHSH and CDR2 LQKENI. The ends were cut back, 3 bases at V and 5 bases at J, with 15 bases in the middle. Here the CDR3 reads CASSPRRQVEDTQYF. CDR3 sequence (DNA): TGTGCCAGCTCACCTAGGCGGCAGGTAGAAGATACGCAGTATTTT. The variable domain in full, with the rest retrieved from reference TRBV18 and TRBJ2-3, is NAGVMQNPRHLVRRRGQEARLRCSPMKGHSHVYWYRQLPEEGLKFMVYLQKENIIDESGMPKERFSAEFPKEGPSILRIQQVVRGDSAAYFCASSPRRQVEDTQYFGPGTRLTVL.

This clonotype was seen repeatedly, ten times or more. The chain carries TRBV5-1 and TRBJ1-4; no clear D gene. From germline, CDR1 is SGHRS and CDR2 YFSETQ. V lost 5 bases, J lost 5 bases, and 4 bases lay in between. This CDR3 has 11 amino acids. CDR3 sequence: CASRKNEKLFF. CDR3 coding DNA: TGCGCCAGCAGAAAGAATGAAAAACTGTTTTTT.

This clonotype was seen more than once but under ten times. This chain joins TRBV6-2 or TRBV6-3 and TRBJ1-1; D is ambiguous. Germline CDR1 and CDR2: MNHEY and SVGEGT. The CDR3 covers 13 residues. The V gene lost 4 bases and the J gene lost 4 bases, with 10 bases spanning the gap. The CDR3 nucleotides read TGTGCCAGCAGTTCCGGCATTTTCACTGAAGCTTTCTTT. Protein: CASSSGIFTEAFF.

This clonotype showed up many times. The V gene is TRBV2, the J gene TRBJ1-6, with 9 bases aligning to TRBD1. The trim removed 4 bases at V and 10 bases at J, leaving 8 bases unmatched. This CDR3 comprises 15 residues. Germline V lookup: CDR1 SNHLY, CDR2 FYNNEI. CDR3 region: CASSVIQGAGSPLHF. Written as DNA, the CDR3 is TGTGCCAGCAGTGTAATACAGGGGGCCGGGTCACCCCTCCACTTT.

This clonotype was counted ten times or more. The chain joins TRBV30 to TRBJ1-2; D not resolved. The CDR3 has 16 amino acids. Germline V CDR1 and CDR2: GTSNPN, SVGIG (reference sequence). Trimming left V 3 bases short and J 3 bases short, with 20 bases between. The CDR3 is CAWSGFSWAKDYGYTF. The CDR3 DNA follows: TGTGCCTGGAGCGGATTTTCCTGGGCGAAGGACTATGGCTACACCTTC.

CDR3 region: CASSVGALTGEKLFF. CDR3 in DNA: TGTGCCAGCAGCGTGGGCGCCTTAACGGGCGAAAAACTGTTTTTT. The chain uses TRBV9 and TRBJ1-4; no firm D call. Germline CDR1 and CDR2: SGDLS and YYNGEE. V was trimmed by 2 bases and J by 8 bases, leaving 16 bases between them. There are 15 residues in the CDR3.

This clonotype was observed at least ten times. V usage is TRBV12-3 or TRBV12-4 and J usage is TRBJ1-1, with D possibly matching TRBD1 (5 bases). There are 14 residues in the CDR3. The ends were cut back, 2 bases at V and 4 bases at J, with 11 bases in the middle. Here the CDR3 reads CASSLPGRITEAFF. In nucleotides, the CDR3 is TGTGCCAGCAGTTTACCAGGGAGGATCACTGAAGCTTTCTTT.

A few counts support this clonotype. This chain links TRBV4-1 with TRBJ2-5; 8 bases are shared with TRBD1. CDR3 size: 15 residues. CDR1 and CDR2 from the germline V gene are MGHRA and YSYEKL. V lost 3 bases and J lost 5; bases outside the gene matches: 8. DNA of the CDR3: TGCGCCAGCAGCCATGGGACAGGCTATTGGGAGACCCAGTACTTC. Encoded protein: CASSHGTGYWETQYF.

This clonotype has ten or more counts. V is TRBV5-5 and J is TRBJ2-1, with TRBD1 identical over 9 bases. The CDR3 has 15 residues. Germline CDR1 SGHKS, CDR2 YYEKEE (reference sequence). V was clipped by 5 bases and J by 4 bases; unmatched bases: 7. The CDR3 protein is CASRSGTGLYNEQFF. The CDR3 bases are TGTGCCAGCAGATCCGGGACAGGGCTATACAATGAGCAGTTCTTC.

This clonotype was detected once. The J gene is TRBJ1-3, the V gene TRBV20-1; TRBD1 matches 7 bases. Germline CDR1 reads DFQATT; CDR2 reads SNEGSKA (reference sequence). The CDR3 has 14 residues. Trimming removed 5 bases from V and 0 bases from J; junction bases left unmatched: 4. CDR3: CSAPGTDSGNTIYF. The CDR3 coding sequence is TGCAGTGCTCCCGGGACAGACTCTGGAAACACCATATATTTT.

This clonotype was found a few times. The genes are TRBV28 and TRBJ1-5, with D hard to call. CDR1 is MDHEN, CDR2 SYDVKM, per germline. The CDR3 runs to 13 residues. Trimming took off 11 bases at V and 1 base at J, with 12 bases between the two ends. CDR3 sequence (DNA): TGTGCCTCTAGAAGGTACAGCAATCAGCCCCAGCATTTT. Its protein product is CASRRYSNQPQHF.

In its sample, this clonotype was seen a few times. The rearrangement uses TRBV24-1 and TRBJ2-1, with 9 nucleotides matching TRBD2. The CDR3 consists of 13 residues. V lost 9 bases and J lost 10; bases outside the gene matches: 9. Germline CDR1 KGHDR, CDR2 SFDVKD. The DNA for the CDR3 is TGTGCCACCCTCGGGCGGGAGGGAGGAGAGCAGTTCTTC. Protein: CATLGREGGEQFF.

This clonotype was seen only a few times. The chain employs TRBV20-1 and TRBJ1-1; D is undetermined. This CDR3 region has 14 residues. Germline-derived CDR1 and CDR2 are DFQATT and SNEGSKA (reference sequence). V lost 3 bases to trimming and J lost 2 bases, with 13 bases between them. The CDR3 bases are TGCAGTGCTAGGGGTGTGGCGGGTAACACTGAAGCTTTCTTT. It yields the protein CSARGVAGNTEAFF.

This clonotype has a count of ten or more. V gene TRBV10-3 combines with J gene TRBJ2-1, with D perhaps matching TRBD2 (6 bases). This CDR3 contains 16 residues. The V end was cut by 2 bases, the J end by 3 bases, with 14 bases between. Germline CDR1 is ENHRY and CDR2 is SYGVKD. CDR3 in DNA: TGTGCCATCAGTGAGAGGGAGGCAACCTACTACAATGAGCAGTTCTTC. Its protein product is CAISEREATYYNEQFF.

This clonotype was detected a few times. The chain joins TRBV27 to TRBJ1-3, with 9 bases lining up with TRBD1. CDR1 is MNHEY, CDR2 SMNVEV, per germline (reference sequence). V was clipped by 3 bases and J by 4 bases; unmatched bases: 4. This CDR3 contains 15 residues. The CDR3 region has the DNA TGTGCCAGCAGTTTGGGACAGGGCCCGGGAAACACCATATATTTT. It encodes CASSLGQGPGNTIYF.

V usage is TRBV7-6 and J usage is TRBJ2-2, with D unclear. The CDR3 extends over 15 amino acids. The germline gives CDR1 SGHVS, CDR2 FNYEAQ. The V and J ends lost 5 bases and 1 base respectively, with 11 bases between them. The CDR3 protein is CASSKELMNTGELFF. The CDR3 DNA reads TGTGCCAGCAGCAAAGAACTAATGAACACCGGGGAGCTGTTTTTT.

This clonotype showed up just a few times. J is TRBJ2-3 and V is TRBV20-1; tentatively, D is TRBD1 or TRBD2 (5 bases each). Per the germline V gene, CDR1 is DFQATT and CDR2 is SNEGSKA (reference sequence). This CDR3 spans 13 amino acids. The germline V and J ends were trimmed by 3 bases and 4 bases, with 11 bases remaining between them. CDR3 residues: CSASYEGPDTQYF. In nucleotides, the CDR3 is TGCAGTGCTAGTTACGAGGGACCAGATACGCAGTATTTT.

This clonotype has ten or more counts. This chain links TRBV11-1 with TRBJ2-5; D ambiguous. The CDR3 is made up of 15 amino acids. Deletions cut 1 base from V and 4 bases from J, with 13 bases between. Germline V gene sequence: CDR1 SGHAT, CDR2 FQDESV (reference sequence). CDR3 sequence: CASSLGSGFSETQYF. CDR3 bases: TGTGCCAGCAGCTTAGGTTCGGGTTTTTCAGAGACCCAGTACTTC.

This clonotype was counted at least ten times. The rearrangement uses TRBV12-3 or TRBV12-4 and TRBJ1-3, with 7 bases lining up with TRBD1. The V gene end was trimmed by 2 bases and the J gene end by 3 bases; junction bases not matched to a gene: 7. The CDR3 contains 16 residues. CDR3 sequence (DNA): TGTGCCAGCAGTTTAATTGAGGGGGCCAGTGGAAACACCATATATTTT. This encodes CASSLIEGASGNTIYF.

The table lists this clonotype with many counts. This chain connects TRBV7-2 to TRBJ2-7; no reliable D call. CDR1 is SGHTA and CDR2 is FQGNSA in the germline V gene. V shed 0 bases and J shed 0 bases, with 18 bases lying between them. The CDR3 runs to 18 residues. Here the CDR3 reads CASSLALLGSASSYEQYF. In DNA, the CDR3 is TGTGCCAGCAGCTTAGCGCTTCTAGGGTCAGCTAGCTCCTACGAGCAGTACTTC.

The genes are TRBV20-1 and TRBJ1-2; D possibly corresponds to TRBD1 (5 bases). Deletions cut 0 bases from V and 7 bases from J, with 21 bases between. The CDR3 contains 16 residues. Germline CDR1 is DFQATT and CDR2 is SNEGSKA (reference sequence). DNA of the CDR3: TGCAGTGCTAGAGATCTTGGGCAGACAAGGGGCTCTGGCTACACCTTC. Protein sequence: CSARDLGQTRGSGYTF.

This clonotype has at least ten counts. V is TRBV29-1 and J is TRBJ1-1; D ambiguous. CDR3 size: 11 residues. V was pared by 7 bases and J by 1 base, with 7 bases between. Germline assignment: CDR1 SQVTM and CDR2 ANQGSEA. CDR3 DNA sequence: TGCAGCGGACGGAGGAACACTGAAGCTTTCTTT. It translates to CSGRRNTEAFF.

This clonotype came up many times. The chain combines TRBV28 with TRBJ2-3; TRBD1 matches at 7 bases. Per germline, CDR1 MDHEN and CDR2 SYDVKM. The CDR3 consists of 18 residues. Germline trimming cut 3 bases from V and 5 bases from J; bases unmatched to any gene: 17. The CDR3 sequence is CASSFPTLKRGQGDTQYF. The CDR3 nucleotides are TGTGCCAGCAGTTTCCCCACCTTGAAAAGGGGGCAGGGAGATACGCAGTATTTT. The full variable domain, its missing parts supplied by reference TRBV28 and TRBJ2-3, is DVKVTQSSRYLVKRTGEKVFLECVQDMDHENMFWYRQDPGLGLRLIYFSYDVKMKEKGDIPEGYSVSREKKERFSLILESASTNQTSMYLCASSFPTLKRGQGDTQYFGPGTRLTVL.

This clonotype was observed at least ten times. The rearrangement uses TRBV27 and TRBJ1-5, with TRBD1 matching 7 bases. With 6 bases clipped from V and 7 bases from J, the junction kept 6 bases outside the gene matches. The CDR3 sequence is 13 residues long. The germline V gene encodes CDR1 MNHEY and CDR2 SMNVEV (reference sequence). CDR3 region: CASSWDRGQPQHF. CDR3 DNA: TGTGCCAGCAGCTGGGACAGAGGACAGCCCCAGCATTTT.